The 2 T cell receptor beta chains given below trace back to one sample, sequenced in a study of patients and donors after allogeneic stem cell transplantation. TCRdb re-called the RT-PCR reads with MiXCR, one entry per CDR3 protein. Found here are 900,000 to 1,000,000 distinct CDR3 sequences, about a sixth of them singletons; the top ten hold around 5.5%. Sequenced input: blood, either unsorted or a sorted T cell fraction (not recorded which). These receptors were taken from a human donor who was either an allogeneic HSCT recipient or a stem cell or donor lymphocyte infusion donor (not recorded which). It is not recorded whose cells these are; they may come from a transplant donor.

The table lists this clonotype with a few counts. The gene calls are TRBV24-1 and TRBJ2-1; 7 bases line up with TRBD2. V shed 5 bases and J 3 bases; nucleotides not matched to a gene: 3. CDR1 and CDR2 from the germline V gene are KGHDR and SFDVKD. The CDR3 is 14 amino acids. CDR3 sequence (DNA): TGTGCCACCAGTGGGGCGGGAGACTACAATGAGCAGTTCTTC. It specifies CATSGAGDYNEQFF.

This clonotype was seen many times. Sequence at one end of the junction differs from germline and may be a read error. The chain couples TRBV12-3 or TRBV12-4 to TRBJ2-5, with no clear D. The CDR3 contains 11 residues. As DNA, the CDR3 is TGTGCCAGCAGCTCCTACTTAAGATTGCACTTC. This sequence encodes CASSSYLRLHF.